This is a list of T cell receptor beta chains from one sample in a study of CD8 T cells in ankylosing spondylitis. TCRdb independently ran MiXCR on the 5' RACE reads; one entry per CDR3 protein. Of approximately 200,000 distinct CDR3 sequences in the sample, 9.5% to 15% were seen once. Sequenced input: blood, either unsorted or a sorted T cell fraction (not recorded which). The receptors here all came from a male donor with ankylosing spondylitis or in good health (not recorded which). Each CDR3 is given with its conserved first and last residue. The D gene is left open where the match is weak. Not every row has a clone size; where given, it reads once, few, many or a size class.

clone size | D gene | J gene | V gene | CDR3 DNA | CDR3 protein
many | . | TRBJ1-5 | TRBV12-3/TRBV12-4 | TGTGCCAGCAGCCTCTGGGGGTACAATCAGCCCCAGCATTTT | CASSLWGYNQPQHF
. | TRBD1 | TRBJ2-7 | TRBV12-3/TRBV12-4 | TGTGCCAGCAGTTGGGACAGCGACGAGCAGTACTTC | CASSWDSDEQYF
few | . | TRBJ2-3 | TRBV3-1 | TGTGCCAGCAGCCAAGGGGGTGGAGTGGATACGCAGTATTTT | CASSQGGGVDTQYF
many | TRBD2 | TRBJ2-7 | TRBV12-3/TRBV12-4 | TGTGCCAGCAGTTTAGGTCTAGCGGGAGTCTACGAGCAGTACTTC | CASSLGLAGVYEQYF
. | TRBD2 | TRBJ2-2 | TRBV5-5 | TGTGCCAGCAGCTCGTTTAGCGGGAGGGGCACCGGGGAGCTGTTTTTT | CASSSFSGRGTGELFF
. | . | TRBJ2-6 | TRBV14 | TGTGCCAGCAGCCGTCACGGGGGCTCTGGGGCCAACGTCCTGACTTTC | CASSRHGGSGANVLTF
many | TRBD2 | TRBJ2-1 | TRBV7-9 | TGTGCCAGCAGCTTCGGGACTAGCTACAATGAGCAGTTCTTC | CASSFGTSYNEQFF
few | . | TRBJ1-2 | TRBV13 | TGTGCCAGCACCTCGGAAATAAGCCGGGACATCGGGGAGCACGGCCTCTTAACCGATGGCTACACCTTC | CASTSEISRDIGEHGLLTDGYTF
few | TRBD2 | TRBJ2-1 | TRBV7-9 | TGTGCCAGCAGCTTAGATTTGAGGTCTAGCGGGGGCCTCGAGCAGTTCTTC | CASSLDLRSSGGLEQFF
few | . | TRBJ2-7 | TRBV6-6 | TGTGCCAGCATGAGGGGACATAACTACGAGCAGTACTTC | CASMRGHNYEQYF
. | . | TRBJ1-2 | TRBV11-3 | TGTGCCAGCAGCCTAACCAGGGATTCCGATGGCTACACCTTC | CASSLTRDSDGYTF
many | . | TRBJ2-1 | TRBV29-1 | TGCAGCGTGGGGGGTGCGGGGTATTACAATGAGCAGTTCTTC | CSVGGAGYYNEQFF
few | . | TRBJ2-3 | TRBV4-1 | TGCGCCAGCAGCCAAGATCCAGGACCCACAGATACGCAGTATTTT | CASSQDPGPTDTQYF
few | . | TRBJ2-1 | TRBV9 | TGTGCCAGCAGCGCGAGATTGAGCTCCTACAATGAGCAGTTCTTC | CASSARLSSYNEQFF
. | . | TRBJ2-1 | TRBV4-1 | TGCGCCAGCTCTTCTTTTCCCCCGGAGCAGTTCTTC | CASSSFPPEQFF
many | . | TRBJ1-1 | TRBV7-9 | TGTGCCAGCAGCTACGTCGACAGTAACACTGAAGCTTTCTTT | CASSYVDSNTEAFF
few | . | TRBJ1-1 | TRBV4-1 | TGCGCCAGCACCCCCGGGGGGAGGGACACTGAAGCTTTCTTT | CASTPGGRDTEAFF
many | . | TRBJ2-6 | TRBV4-2 | TGTGCCAGCAGCCAATTGGAGGGGGCTGGGGCCAACGTCCTGACTTTC | CASSQLEGAGANVLTF
. | TRBD2 | TRBJ2-3 | TRBV2 | TGTGCCAGCAGTGAGTTAGCGGGGGGGCGGTTTGCAGATACGCAGTATTTT | CASSELAGGRFADTQYF
. | . | TRBJ2-7 | TRBV10-3 | TGTGCCATCAGTGAAGTGACAGATGACGAGCAGTACTTC | CAISEVTDDEQYF
few | . | TRBJ1-1 | TRBV12-3/TRBV12-4 | TGTGCCAGCAGTTCCCCAGGAAGGACTGAAGCTTTCTTT | CASSSPGRTEAFF
few | . | TRBJ1-2 | TRBV5-1 | TGCGCCAGCAGCTTGGCCATGAGGGGCGGCTATGGCTACACCTTC | CASSLAMRGGYGYTF
few | . | TRBJ2-1 | TRBV27 | TGTGCCAGCAGTTTTCAGGGGAACAATGAGCAGTTCTTC | CASSFQGNNEQFF
. | . | TRBJ2-4 | TRBV7-8 | TGTGCCAGCAGCCTCTACGAATTTACAGGGGAGGCGGCCAAAAACATTCAGTACTTC | CASSLYEFTGEAAKNIQYF
. | TRBD1 | TRBJ2-1 | TRBV5-6 | TGTGCCGCTAATACAGGGGACCCAACCTACAATGAGCAGTTCTTC | CAANTGDPTYNEQFF
. | . | TRBJ2-7 | TRBV6-5 | TGTGCCAGCAGTTACTCCGGGCCTTCCTACGAGCAGTACTTC | CASSYSGPSYEQYF
few | . | TRBJ2-3 | TRBV6-4 | TGTGCCAGCAGTGACTCAAGGGTGAGCACAGATACGCAGTATTTT | CASSDSRVSTDTQYF
few | . | TRBJ1-5 | TRBV6-1 | TGTGCCAGCAGTGAAGAAGGGGTTCAGCCCCAGCATTTT | CASSEEGVQPQHF
many | TRBD2 | TRBJ2-2 | TRBV20-1 | TGCAGTGCTAGAGATTACGCGGGGGGATCCCAACCCTCTACCGGGGAGCTGTTTTTT | CSARDYAGGSQPSTGELFF
few | . | TRBJ2-5 | TRBV5-1 | TGCGCCAGCAGCCCCCCCGATGCGGGAGAGACCCAGTACTTC | CASSPPDAGETQYF
few | . | TRBJ1-1 | TRBV30 | TGTGCCTGTTTCAGGACGGTGAACACTGAAGCTTTCTTT | CACFRTVNTEAFF
. | . | TRBJ1-5 | TRBV27 | TGTGCCAGCAGTTTAAACGGGCCAAATCAGCCCCAGCATTTT | CASSLNGPNQPQHF
few | TRBD1 | TRBJ1-1 | TRBV29-1 | TGCAGCGTTGCATCTCGGGACAGTAGCACTGAAGCTTTCTTT | CSVASRDSSTEAFF
few | TRBD1 | TRBJ2-7 | TRBV7-9 | TGTGCCAGCAGCCTCACCGGGACAGGGGTTGCCGAGCAGTACTTC | CASSLTGTGVAEQYF
few | . | TRBJ2-7 | TRBV7-9 | TGTGCCAGCAGCTTAGCCTCAGGGCGGCGCGAGCAGTACTTC | CASSLASGRREQYF
many | . | TRBJ2-3 | TRBV2 | TGTGCCAGCGGGGCAGATACGCAGTATTTT | CASGADTQYF
. | . | TRBJ2-7 | TRBV5-1 | TGCGCCAGCAGCTCCGTTCCCCATTACGAGCAGTACTTC | CASSSVPHYEQYF
many | . | TRBJ2-3 | TRBV12-5 | TGTGCTAGTGGGGTCCTTTTTCAGGGTTCCGCAGATACGCAGTATTTT | CASGVLFQGSADTQYF
few | TRBD2 | TRBJ2-7 | TRBV4-1 | TGCGCCAGCAGCTACGGAGCGGGGGGGCTGGACGAGCAGTACTTC | CASSYGAGGLDEQYF
many | TRBD2 | TRBJ2-1 | TRBV20-1 | TGCAGTGCTAGAGATTCCGAGCGGGGGGACCACAATGAGCAGTTCTTC | CSARDSERGDHNEQFF
. | . | TRBJ1-1 | TRBV15 | TGTGCCACCAGCAGAGATGAGACTGAAGCTTTCTTT | CATSRDETEAFF
. | . | TRBJ2-7 | TRBV18 | TGTGCCAGCTCACCGGAACGTTCGGGATACTACGAGCAGTACTTC | CASSPERSGYYEQYF
. | . | TRBJ2-1 | TRBV5-1 | TGCGCCAGCAGCTTAGAACAGGGTCCCTACAATGAGCAGTTCTTC | CASSLEQGPYNEQFF
. | TRBD1 | TRBJ2-2 | TRBV5-1 | TGCGCCAGCAGCACCACAGGGGCCGGGGAGCTGTTTTTT | CASSTTGAGELFF
few | TRBD2 | TRBJ2-1 | TRBV4-2 | TGTGCCAGCAGCCAAGATGAAGCTCGCCTCGCGGGGGACAATGAGCAGTTCTTC | CASSQDEARLAGDNEQFF
few | TRBD2 | TRBJ2-3 | TRBV18 | TGTGCCAGCAACCGGGGGGGACATCAGAGCACAGATACGCAGTATTTT | CASNRGGHQSTDTQYF
few | TRBD2 | TRBJ2-1 | TRBV12-3/TRBV12-4 | TGTGCCAGCACCCCTCCGGGGGGCTACAATGAGCAGTTCTTC | CASTPPGGYNEQFF
. | TRBD1 | TRBJ1-1 | TRBV10-3 | TGTGCCATCAGTGAGTCTCCTCGGGACAGGTATAACACTGAAGCTTTCTTT | CAISESPRDRYNTEAFF
. | . | TRBJ2-7 | TRBV20-1 | TGCAGTGCCGTTAGAGGACAACACGAGCAGTACTTC | CSAVRGQHEQYF
few | . | TRBJ2-3 | TRBV7-9 | TGTGCCAGCACCAAGAGAGGGAGAGCTACGCAGTATTTT | CASTKRGRATQYF
. | TRBD1 | TRBJ1-6 | TRBV5-1 | TGCGCCAGCAGCTTGGCCTTTTCTACGGAGGGGGCCTGGGATTCACCCCTCCACTTT | CASSLAFSTEGAWDSPLHF
. | . | TRBJ2-7 | TRBV12-3/TRBV12-4 | TGTGCCAGCAGTTTAGAGGACTCTTACTACGAGCAGTACTTC | CASSLEDSYYEQYF
few | . | TRBJ2-7 | TRBV5-1 | TGCGCCAGCAGCTTCTCGACAGGTTCCTACGAGCAGTACTTC | CASSFSTGSYEQYF